The 21 T cell receptor beta chains reported below all come from one sample, sequenced in a study of PD-L1 blockade in urothelial cancer. Libraries were prepared by immunoSEQ multiplex PCR; TCRdb keeps only in-frame clonotypes and omits some of them. The data hold 100,000 to 150,000 clones, with around 85% observed a single time. Time point noted: pretreatment peripheral blood. The sequencing used PBMCs, collected around atezolizumab (anti-PD-L1) treatment. Receptors were obtained from a man aged 45 to 65 with urothelial cancer.

Here the CDR3 DNA reads TGTGCCAGCAGCTTAGACAGGGGAAACACCATATATTTT. Protein: CASSLDRGNTIYF. The rearrangement joins TRBV11-2 to TRBJ1-3; D unresolved. The CDR3 totals 13 residues. V was clipped by 0 bases and J by 4 bases, with 4 bases between them. Germline loops: CDR1 SGHAT, CDR2 FQNNGV.

The V and J genes are TRBV28 and TRBJ1-2; D gene uncertain. Trimming stripped 1 base from V and 4 bases from J, with 7 bases between. Germline V CDR1 and CDR2: MDHEN, SYDVKM. The CDR3 sequence is 13 residues long. The CDR3 DNA reads as TGTGCCAGCAGTTTATTAACTGGCTATGGCTACACCTTC. Translating it yields CASSLLTGYGYTF.

This clone was detected a few times. The gene calls are TRBV14 and TRBJ2-3; 11 bases line up with TRBD2. The germline CDR1 and CDR2 sequences are SGHDN and FVKESK. Trimming took 4 bases from V and 4 from J; bases not matched to a gene: 7. The CDR3 covers 16 residues. In DNA, the CDR3 is TGTGCCAGCAGCCCGCTAGCGGGAGGCGGTGCAGATACGCAGTATTTT. Its protein is CASSPLAGGGADTQYF.

The gene calls are TRBV18 and TRBJ2-2, with a possible D match to TRBD1 (5 bases). Per germline, CDR1 KGHSH and CDR2 LQKENI. Trimming pared 4 bases from V and 0 bases from J, leaving 12 bases between. The CDR3 contains 16 residues. The CDR3 region is CASSLVGASNTGELFF. The CDR3 DNA reads as TGTGCCAGCTCACTAGTAGGGGCATCGAACACCGGGGAGCTGTTTTTT. Filled out from reference TRBV18 and TRBJ2-2, the complete variable domain reads NAGVMQNPRHLVRRRGQEARLRCSPMKGHSHVYWYRQLPEEGLKFMVYLQKENIIDESGMPKERFSAEFPKEGPSILRIQQVVRGDSAAYFCASSLVGASNTGELFFGEGSRLTVL.

The chain links TRBV14 to TRBJ2-7; D is unresolved. The CDR3 loop spans 13 amino acids. Germline lookup yields CDR1 SGHDN and CDR2 FVKESK. V gave up 5 bases and J gave up 6 bases, with 14 bases separating them. The chain's CDR3 is CASSGPGLSEQYF. CDR3 coding DNA: TGTGCCAGCAGCGGGCCTGGGTTGAGCGAGCAGTACTTC.

This rearrangement joins TRBV5-6 to TRBJ2-1; 8 bases fit TRBD1. V shed 1 base and J 9 bases; nucleotides not matched to a gene: 12. The germline gives CDR1 SGHDT, CDR2 YYEEEE. The CDR3 has 16 residues. The CDR3 DNA is TGTGCCAGCAGCTTGTACAGGGGGTATTCGAGTAGTGAGCAGTTCTTC. Its protein is CASSLYRGYSSSEQFF.

The V and J genes are TRBV7-8 and TRBJ2-2; 11 bases are shared with TRBD2. Germline V lookup: CDR1 SGHVS, CDR2 FQNEAQ. Losses at the gene ends were 3 bases for V and 3 bases for J; bases not matched to a gene: 12. The CDR3 consists of 19 residues. The CDR3 spells CASSFSYLAGGRDTGELFF. CDR3 sequence (DNA): TGTGCCAGCAGCTTTTCATACCTAGCGGGAGGCCGCGACACCGGGGAGCTGTTTTTT.

V and J are TRBV27 and TRBJ1-5; D unclear. The CDR3 has 19 amino acids. Trimming left V 2 bases short and J 0 bases short, with 20 bases between. Germline lookup yields CDR1 MNHEY and CDR2 SMNVEV (reference sequence). The CDR3 region is CASSLVPPGSTYSNQPQHF. In DNA form, the CDR3 reads TGTGCCAGCAGTTTAGTGCCCCCGGGGTCTACGTATAGCAATCAGCCCCAGCATTTT.

The V call is TRBV6-1, the J call TRBJ2-7; 10 positions match TRBD2. CDR3 length equals 15 residues. Germline CDR1 is MNHNS and CDR2 is SASEGT. With V trimmed by 5 bases and J by 3 bases, 7 bases remained unmatched. CDR3 DNA sequence: TGTGCCAGCAGTCCTAGCGGGAGTGGAAACTACGAGCAGTACTTC. Its translation: CASSPSGSGNYEQYF.

The V call is TRBV27, the J call TRBJ1-1; 7 nucleotides line up with TRBD1. Trimming at V came to 6 bases and at J to 4 bases, leaving 5 bases not matched to a gene. The germline V gene encodes CDR1 MNHEY and CDR2 SMNVEV (reference sequence). The CDR3 has 13 amino acids. The CDR3: CASSRRDSTEAFF. CDR3 nucleotides: TGTGCCAGCAGCCGCCGGGACAGCACTGAAGCTTTCTTT.

V usage is TRBV6-1 and J usage is TRBJ2-1; a possible D gene is TRBD2 (6 bases). The CDR3 extends over 15 amino acids. Trimming removed 6 bases from V and 0 bases from J, with 12 bases in between. Germline V lookup: CDR1 MNHNS, CDR2 SASEGT. The CDR3 spells CASRAGTPSYNEQFF. The CDR3, as DNA: TGTGCCAGCAGGGCCGGGACTCCCTCCTACAATGAGCAGTTCTTC.

This chain connects TRBV9 to TRBJ2-5; D might be TRBD1 (5 bases). CDR1 and CDR2 from the germline V gene are SGDLS and YYNGEE. V was shortened by 3 bases and J by 1 base, with 10 bases between the two germline ends. The CDR3 sequence is 14 residues long. The CDR3 coding sequence is TGTGCCAGCAGCGGAACAGGACCCCAAGAGACCCAGTACTTC. It is translated as CASSGTGPQETQYF.

This sequence joins TRBV19 and TRBJ1-6; D is perhaps TRBD1 (6 bases). This CDR3 region has 16 residues. Germline V CDR1 and CDR2: LNHDA, SQIVND (reference sequence). Trimming cost V 7 bases and J 7 bases, with 20 bases left between them. CDR3 amino acids: CASTQHQDSQNSPLHF. The CDR3 region has the DNA TGTGCCAGTACACAACATCAGGACAGCCAAAATTCACCCCTCCACTTT.

V and J are TRBV7-9 and TRBJ2-1; maybe TRBD2 (6 bases). This CDR3 comprises 15 residues. Germline V gives CDR1 SEHNR, CDR2 FQNEAQ (reference sequence). Trimming removed 4 bases from V and 0 bases from J, with 10 bases in between. The CDR3 loop is CASSSGGSSYNEQFF. CDR3 DNA sequence: TGTGCCAGCAGCTCCGGAGGGAGCTCCTACAATGAGCAGTTCTTC.

The chain links TRBV5-1 to TRBJ2-5, with D perhaps matching TRBD1 (5 bases). Trimming left V 5 bases short and J 1 base short, with 12 bases between. The V gene's germline CDR1 is SGHRS and CDR2 YFSETQ. CDR3 size: 14 residues. The CDR3: CASSIDSPQETQYF. In DNA form, the CDR3 reads TGCGCCAGCAGTATCGACAGTCCCCAAGAGACCCAGTACTTC.

The J gene is TRBJ2-2, the V gene TRBV19; D possibly corresponds to TRBD2 (6 bases). The length of the CDR3 is 14 residues. The V gene lost 8 bases and the J gene lost 5 bases, with 15 bases spanning the gap. Germline V lookup: CDR1 LNHDA, CDR2 SQIVND (reference sequence). The CDR3 sequence: CASRSGVGTGELFF. As DNA, the CDR3 is TGTGCCAGTCGGTCGGGAGTAGGAACCGGGGAGCTGTTTTTT. Variable domain in full (rest from reference TRBV19 and TRBJ2-2): DGGITQSPKYLFRKEGQNVTLSCEQNLNHDAMYWYRQDPGQGLRLIYYSQIVNDFQKGDIAEGYSVSREKKESFPLTVTSAQKNPTAFYLCASRSGVGTGELFFGEGSRLTVL.

The count of this clone is one. The CDR3 bases are TGTGCCAGCAGCCCGTGGCGGGCGGGCTCCTACGAGCAGTACTTC. It is translated as CASSPWRAGSYEQYF. The rearrangement joins TRBV5-6 to TRBJ2-7; maybe TRBD2 (5 bases). V was shortened by 4 bases and J by 0 bases, with 14 bases between the two germline ends. CDR3 length equals 15 residues. The germline V gene has CDR1 SGHDT and CDR2 YYEEEE.

The rearrangement uses TRBV15 and TRBJ1-1, with D maybe TRBD1 (6 bases). Trimming stripped 7 bases from V and 3 bases from J, with 24 bases between. CDR1 LNHNV and CDR2 YYDKDF come from the germline V gene (reference sequence). This CDR3 region has 17 residues. The CDR3 DNA reads TGTGCCACCAAGCCAACAGGGTTGGGACGAACTGACACTGAAGCTTTCTTT. Translating gives CATKPTGLGRTDTEAFF.

This clone was counted once. The rearrangement uses TRBV29-1 and TRBJ1-2, with 10 positions matching TRBD1. V was pared by 4 bases and J by 4 bases, with 3 bases of the junction left unmatched. The CDR3 extends over 13 amino acids. From germline, CDR1 is SQVTM and CDR2 ANQGSEA. The CDR3 sequence: CSVVGTGVYGYTF. The CDR3 bases are TGCAGCGTTGTCGGGACAGGGGTCTATGGCTACACCTTC.

The CDR3: CASSESGSGISFGTQYF. The CDR3 nucleotides are TGCGCCAGCAGTGAGTCAGGGAGCGGGATTAGTTTTGGGACCCAGTACTTC. The chain joins TRBV10-2 to TRBJ2-5, with 7 bases matching TRBD2. Trimming cost V 0 bases and J 7 bases; bases outside gene matches: 14. Per germline, CDR1 WSHSY and CDR2 SAAADI. CDR3 size: 17 residues.

This chain joins TRBV27 and TRBJ1-2, with a weak D call TRBD1 (5 bases). Germline V CDR1 and CDR2: MNHEY, SMNVEV (reference sequence). The V gene lost 2 bases and the J gene lost 8 bases, with 12 bases spanning the gap. The CDR3 is 13 amino acids. The CDR3 here is CASSLRQSGGYTF. In nucleotides, the CDR3 is TGTGCCAGCAGTTTAAGACAGTCAGGGGGCTACACCTTC.